Included here is one TCR beta chain sequence, with context. As processed by the authors: The authors estimated nucleated cell counts from reference gene primer amplification. The protocol was immunoSEQ multiplex PCR, while the TCRdb copy is restricted to in-frame clones and leaves out a portion. D and trimming were read from the DNA, whereas the V and J calls and clone size are those reported in that table. Here the sample spans almost 250,000 clones, approximately 90% being singletons. This sample was included in a study of blood T cell repertoires in COVID-19. Germline trimming cut 5 bases from V and 7 bases from J; bases unmatched to any gene: 9. In germline, CDR1 is KGHSH, CDR2 LQKENI. The CDR3 extends over 15 amino acids. In terms of age and location, participants ranged from about 18 to 95 years and lived in about 25 US areas. Cohorts were based on clinical histories the participants reported. Two negative PCRs, clearance, or symptom resolution had been documented for recovered Cohort 3 donors.

The receptor was derived from a woman in her 30s who had recovered from COVID-19. V usage is TRBV18 and J usage is TRBJ2-1, with TRBD2 matching over 9 bases. The specimen sequenced was PBMCs or T cells enriched from blood (not recorded which). The DNA for the CDR3 is TGTGCCAGCTCATCATCGTTGGGACTAGCTAATGAGCAGTTCTTC. It is translated as CASSSSLGLANEQFF. Based on the CDR3 plus reference TRBV18 and TRBJ2-1, the full variable domain is NAGVMQNPRHLVRRRGQEARLRCSPMKGHSHVYWYRQLPEEGLKFMVYLQKENIIDESGMPKERFSAEFPKEGPSILRIQQVVRGDSAAYFCASSSSLGLANEQFFGPGTRLTVL.